This T cell receptor beta chain comes out of a study of early T cells in non-severe SARS-CoV-2 infection. This clonotype has more than one count but fewer than ten. The protocol attached unique molecular identifiers to individual cDNA molecules. TCRdb re-called the 5' RACE reads with MiXCR, one entry per CDR3 protein. The sample lists more than 95,000 distinct CDR3 sequences, roughly 17% occurring once. The CDR3 runs to 13 residues. The V end lost 4 bases, the J end lost 7 bases, and 11 bases lay between the germline ends. Germline V CDR1 and CDR2: SGHTA, FQGNSA. The chain couples TRBV7-2 to TRBJ1-5; possibly TRBD1 for D (5 bases). The receptor's source is an adult who was a healthcare worker with PCR-confirmed SARS-CoV-2 infection or an uninfected control (not recorded which). Material: whole blood. CDR3 amino acids: CASSSGRVQPQHF. In nucleotides, the CDR3 is TGTGCCAGCAGCTCGGGCAGGGTGCAGCCCCAGCATTTT.